This record concerns one T cell receptor beta chain sequence. Using immunoSEQ multiplex PCR, the repertoire was profiled, and TCRdb retains in-frame clones only, with some absent. This table holds tens of thousands of clones, 85% to 95% found once. The data stem from a study of T cell changes during pregnancy in multiple sclerosis. The V and J ends lost 4 bases and 8 bases, in that order; junction bases with no gene match: 13. Germline V lookup: CDR1 SGHDN, CDR2 FVKESK. This CDR3 spans 18 amino acids. The receptor was isolated from a female donor with multiple sclerosis, enrolled in a pregnancy study. The source was CD8+ T cells from peripheral blood mononuclear cells, collected in the third trimester of pregnancy. This sequence joins TRBV14 and TRBJ2-1; TRBD2 matches at 14 bases. CDR3 sequence: CASSPGLAGAYMLDEQFF. Here the CDR3 DNA reads TGTGCCAGCAGCCCGGGACTAGCGGGGGCCTACATGTTGGATGAGCAGTTCTTC.